The text below deals with one TCR beta chain. Clones were read by immunoSEQ multiplex PCR, and TCRdb kept only the in-frame ones, dropping some. The sample yields around 80,000 clones, more than 95% seen once. This sample is drawn from a study of technical replicates of blood from several donors. The V gene's germline CDR1 is MNHEY and CDR2 SMNVEV (reference sequence). Trimming took 5 bases from V and 4 from J, leaving 8 bases between them. This CDR3 has 13 amino acids. The chain carries TRBV27 and TRBJ2-2; a weak D match, TRBD1 (5 bases). Sample: T cells isolated from PBMCs. This sequence was found in a human donor in good health. The CDR3, as DNA: TGTGCCAGCAGTGGACACGGCACCGGGGAGCTGTTTTTT. Residues: CASSGHGTGELFF.